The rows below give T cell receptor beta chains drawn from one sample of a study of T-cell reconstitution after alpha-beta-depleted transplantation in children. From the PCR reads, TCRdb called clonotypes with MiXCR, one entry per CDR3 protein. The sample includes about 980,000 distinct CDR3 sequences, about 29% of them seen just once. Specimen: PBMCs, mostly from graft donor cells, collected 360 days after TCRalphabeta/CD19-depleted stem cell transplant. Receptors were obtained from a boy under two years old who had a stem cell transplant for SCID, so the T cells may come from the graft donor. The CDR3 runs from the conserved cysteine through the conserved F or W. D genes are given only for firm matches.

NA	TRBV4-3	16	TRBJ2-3	CASSQEGTGWADTQYF
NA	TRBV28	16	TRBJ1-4	CASIRHPGLGEEKLFF
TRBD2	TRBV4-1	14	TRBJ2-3	CASSPWTRADTQYF
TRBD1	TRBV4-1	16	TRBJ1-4	CASSQALGTGPSKLFF
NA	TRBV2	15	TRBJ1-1	CASSAPRGGNTEAFF
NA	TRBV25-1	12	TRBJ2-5	CASSTRQETQYF
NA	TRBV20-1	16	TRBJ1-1	CSASAAGPTGATEAFF
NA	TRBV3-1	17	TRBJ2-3	CASSQGTRGASTDTQYF
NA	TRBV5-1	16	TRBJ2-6	CASSPHKSSGANVLTF
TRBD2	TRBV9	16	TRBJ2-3	CASSVGSGGAGDTQYF
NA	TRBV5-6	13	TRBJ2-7	CASRTRGVVRQYF
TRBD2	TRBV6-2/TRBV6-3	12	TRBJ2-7	CASGRDYYEQYF
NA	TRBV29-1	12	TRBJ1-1	CSVSRTGTEAFF
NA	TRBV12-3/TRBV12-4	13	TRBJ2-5	CATSFLSQETQYF
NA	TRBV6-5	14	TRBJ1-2	CASNRVGGEGGYTF
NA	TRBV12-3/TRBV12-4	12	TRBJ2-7	CASSLRRDEQYF
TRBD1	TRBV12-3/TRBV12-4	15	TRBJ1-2	CASSLSGTGYGGYTF
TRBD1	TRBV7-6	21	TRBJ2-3	CASSLAVLRDRAYPSTDTQYF
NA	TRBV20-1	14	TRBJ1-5	CSARDLRGNQPQHF
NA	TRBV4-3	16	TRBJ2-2	CASSHRGGANTGELFF
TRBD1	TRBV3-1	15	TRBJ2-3	CASSPFGQDTDTQYF
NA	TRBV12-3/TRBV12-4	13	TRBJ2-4	CASSFIWENIQYF
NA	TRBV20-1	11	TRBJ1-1	CSASGVAEAFF
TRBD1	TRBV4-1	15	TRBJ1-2	CASSPWDSANYGYTF
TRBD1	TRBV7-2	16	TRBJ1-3	CASSFRDRGVGNTIYF
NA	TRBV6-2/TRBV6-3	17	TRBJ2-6	CASRRPGYYSGANVLTF
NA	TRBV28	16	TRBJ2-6	CASSSPRGSGANVLTF
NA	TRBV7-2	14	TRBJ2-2	CASSLRGKLGELFF
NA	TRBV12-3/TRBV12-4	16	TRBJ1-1	CASRGSGQPMNTEAFF
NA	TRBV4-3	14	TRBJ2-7	CASSQTFYRHSKYF
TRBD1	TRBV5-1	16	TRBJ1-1	CASSLDPGQMNTEAFF
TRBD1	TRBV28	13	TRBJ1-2	CASSADRVEGYTF
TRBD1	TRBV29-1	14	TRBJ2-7	CSVRRGQGSYEQYF